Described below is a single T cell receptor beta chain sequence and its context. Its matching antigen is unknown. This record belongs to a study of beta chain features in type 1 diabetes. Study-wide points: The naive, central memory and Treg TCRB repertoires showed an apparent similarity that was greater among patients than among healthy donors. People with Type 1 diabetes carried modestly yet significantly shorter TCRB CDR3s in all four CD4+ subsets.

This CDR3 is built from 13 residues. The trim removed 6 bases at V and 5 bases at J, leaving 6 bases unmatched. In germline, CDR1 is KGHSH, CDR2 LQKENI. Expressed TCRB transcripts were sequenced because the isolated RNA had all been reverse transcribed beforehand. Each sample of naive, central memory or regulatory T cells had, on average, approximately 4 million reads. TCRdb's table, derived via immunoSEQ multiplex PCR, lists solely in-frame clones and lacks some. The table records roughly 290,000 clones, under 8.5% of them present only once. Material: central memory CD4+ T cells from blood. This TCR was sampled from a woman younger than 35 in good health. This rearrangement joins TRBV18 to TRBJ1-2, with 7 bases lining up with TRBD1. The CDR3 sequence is CASSPGGVYGYTF. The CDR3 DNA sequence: TGTGCCAGCTCTCCAGGGGGTGTGTATGGCTACACCTTC.